Each of the 17 T cell receptor beta chains below was sequenced from the same sample in a study of T cell repertoires in cytomegalovirus infection. One entry per CDR3 protein results from TCRdb running MiXCR on the reads. The table shows around 490,000 distinct CDR3 sequences, with more than 25% occurring only once. Sequencing input: PBMCs. These receptor sequences come from a human donor in good health (CMV status not recorded). Some clones in this sample may be carry-over from other donors' samples.

The CDR3 spells CASATGTTTYNEQFF. The DNA for the CDR3 is TGTGCCAGCGCGACCGGGACTACTACTTACAATGAGCAGTTCTTC. The chain links TRBV6-6 to TRBJ2-1; 7 bases agree with TRBD2. Germline-derived CDR1 and CDR2 are MNHNY and SVGAGI (reference sequence). V shed 8 bases, J shed 4 bases, and the junction held 11 bases outside the gene matches. The CDR3 totals 15 residues.

This clonotype was observed a few times. J is TRBJ2-2 and V is TRBV6-1; 8 bases are a match to TRBD1. The germline V gene has CDR1 MNHNS and CDR2 SASEGT. The trim removed 6 bases at V and 4 bases at J, leaving 4 bases unmatched. The CDR3 contains 14 residues. CDR3 sequence reads: CASRATGATGELFF. The CDR3 DNA follows: TGTGCCAGCAGAGCGACAGGGGCCACCGGGGAGCTGTTTTTT.

The J gene is TRBJ2-3, the V gene TRBV20-1; the match to TRBD2 covers 8 bases. Germline V gene sequence: CDR1 DFQATT, CDR2 SNEGSKA (reference sequence). This CDR3 has 14 amino acids. V was clipped by 8 bases and J by 0 bases; unmatched bases: 7. The DNA for the CDR3 is TGCAGTCAGGGCGGGAGGTCTAGCACAGATACGCAGTATTTT. Residues: CSQGGRSSTDTQYF.

The rearrangement uses TRBV10-2 and TRBJ2-1; the D gene is possibly TRBD2 (6 bases). In germline, CDR1 is WSHSY, CDR2 SAAADI. CDR3 length: 14 amino acids. Trimming shortened V by 0 bases and J by 8 bases, and 11 bases separated the two germline ends. CDR3: CASSESPGTDEQFF. CDR3 bases: TGCGCCAGCAGTGAGTCCCCCGGGACTGATGAGCAGTTCTTC.

This clonotype was observed many times. The CDR3 nucleotides read TGTGCCAGCAGCTTAAGGGGGACTAGCGGGCGGACAGAGACCCAGTACTTC. Amino acids: CASSLRGTSGRTETQYF. V usage is TRBV7-6 and J usage is TRBJ2-5, with 12 bases aligning to TRBD2. This CDR3 is built from 17 residues. V was pared by 2 bases and J by 4 bases, with 8 bases of the junction left unmatched. Germline lookup yields CDR1 SGHVS and CDR2 FNYEAQ.

This clonotype was found a few times. This chain uses TRBV12-3 or TRBV12-4 with TRBJ1-4, with a weak D call TRBD1 (5 bases). V shed 2 bases and J shed 3 bases, with 10 bases lying between them. This CDR3 is built from 15 residues. The DNA for the CDR3 is TGTGCCAGCAGTTTAAGCAGGGACTCTAATGAAAAACTGTTTTTT. Its translation is CASSLSRDSNEKLFF.

This clonotype was recorded a few times. V and J are TRBV18 and TRBJ1-5; 7 bases match TRBD1. This CDR3 has 14 amino acids. Per germline, CDR1 KGHSH and CDR2 LQKENI. V lost 4 bases and J lost 5; bases outside the gene matches: 5. The CDR3 DNA sequence: TGTGCCAGCTCACGGGGCAGGGGGGATCAGCCCCAGCATTTT. Translating it yields CASSRGRGDQPQHF.

The V call is TRBV6-5, the J call TRBJ2-4; tentative D call: TRBD2 (6 bases). The V gene's germline CDR1 is MNHEY and CDR2 SVGAGI. The CDR3 covers 17 residues. Trimming removed 4 bases at V and 0 bases at J, with 16 bases between. The chain's CDR3 is CASSSTSTSRAKNIQYF. The CDR3 nucleotides read TGTGCCAGCAGTTCCACCTCAACTAGCAGAGCCAAAAACATTCAGTACTTC.

V usage is TRBV6-6 and J usage is TRBJ1-3; D is unresolved. Germline values: CDR1 MNHNY, CDR2 SVGAGI (reference sequence). The CDR3 length is 13 residues. The V and J ends lost 7 bases and 2 bases respectively, with 9 bases between them. The CDR3 region has the DNA TGTGCCAGCACCACGGGCCCTGGAAACACCATATATTTT. As protein: CASTTGPGNTIYF.

This chain joins TRBV11-3 and TRBJ2-2, with D perhaps TRBD1 (5 bases). The CDR3 totals 13 residues. Trimming stripped 4 bases from V and 4 bases from J, with 7 bases between. Germline values: CDR1 SGHNT, CDR2 YENEEA. In DNA, the CDR3 is TGTGCCAGCAGCTCGACAGTCACCGGGGAGCTGTTTTTT. It specifies CASSSTVTGELFF.

In this sample, this clonotype turned up a few times. The CDR3 DNA is TGTGCCAGCAGAGAAGAGGGCCCTCTTAGCTCCTATAATTCACCCCTCCACTTT. Its protein is CASREEGPLSSYNSPLHF. The gene calls are TRBV12-3 or TRBV12-4 and TRBJ1-6; D call uncertain. CDR3 size: 18 residues. Trimming cost V 6 bases and J 0 bases, with 18 bases left between them.

The rearrangement uses TRBV19 and TRBJ1-2; D possibly corresponds to TRBD1 (5 bases). Between the trimmed V and J ends, which lost 4 bases and 2 bases, there was a span of 8 bases. This CDR3 is 13 amino acids long. Per the germline V gene, CDR1 is LNHDA and CDR2 is SQIVND (reference sequence). CDR3 DNA: TGTGCCAGTAGTACGGACAACAACTATGGCTACACCTTC. Protein sequence: CASSTDNNYGYTF.

V is TRBV29-1 and J is TRBJ1-2; 8 nucleotides align to TRBD1. The CDR3 loop spans 12 amino acids. Looked up from germline, CDR1 is SQVTM and CDR2 is ANQGSEA. J gave up 4 bases and V 6 bases, and 4 bases lay outside the gene matches. The CDR3 DNA reads as TGCAGCGTGGCTGACAGGGGCTATGGCTACACCTTC. Translated, it gives CSVADRGYGYTF.

The J gene is TRBJ1-3, the V gene TRBV20-1; D is possibly TRBD1 (5 bases). The CDR3 has 14 amino acids. V shed 5 bases and J shed 2 bases, with 13 bases lying between them. Looked up from germline, CDR1 is DFQATT and CDR2 is SNEGSKA (reference sequence). The CDR3 sequence is CSALTADPGNTIYF. The CDR3 DNA reads as TGCAGTGCTTTGACAGCCGATCCTGGAAACACCATATATTTT.

The V gene is TRBV18, the J gene TRBJ1-2; no reliable D call. CDR3 length: 15 amino acids. Deletions cut 2 bases from V and 7 bases from J, with 17 bases between. CDR1 and CDR2 from the germline V gene are KGHSH and LQKENI. CDR3 in amino acids: CASSPNWSSEVGYTF. The DNA of the CDR3 is TGTGCCAGCTCACCAAACTGGTCGTCAGAGGTTGGCTACACCTTC.

This clonotype was detected ten times or more. The chain employs TRBV11-2 and TRBJ1-5; a weak D match, TRBD1 (5 bases). Germline CDR1 SGHAT, CDR2 FQNNGV. V lost 3 bases and J lost 0, with 12 bases in between. This CDR3 is 16 amino acids long. In DNA form, the CDR3 reads TGTGCCAGCAGCTTTGGCCAGGGCCCTAGCAATCAGCCCCAGCATTTT. It codes for CASSFGQGPSNQPQHF.

This clonotype was detected ten times or more. The chain has TRBV7-2 and TRBJ1-2, with TRBD1 identical over 10 bases. CDR1 SGHTA and CDR2 FQGNSA come from the germline V gene. The CDR3 length is 15 residues. Unmatched junction bases numbered 9, after V lost 5 bases and J lost 6 bases. The CDR3 nucleotides are TGTGCCAGCAGCCCCCAGGGACAGGGGACCCATGGCTACACCTTC. Translating it yields CASSPQGQGTHGYTF.